Here is one T cell receptor (beta chain) with its context. The antigen is not known. The CDR3 extends over 15 amino acids. Germline V gene sequence: CDR1 MNHEY, CDR2 SVGAGI. Unmatched junction bases numbered 5, after V lost 1 base and J lost 5 bases. Original processing notes: With immunoSEQ giving junction-only sequences and no quality scores, filtering differed. Repertoires were generated with immunoSEQ multiplex PCR, while TCRdb's copy carries only in-frame clones and drops some. That table furnishes V, J and clone size, whereas the DNA furnished D and trimming. Among about 2,200,000 clones listed, around 93% were seen once. These data come from a study of shared clonotypes between healthy human individuals. Across the whole study: CD4 naive and CD4 memory each took three plates per donor, while CD8 naive took two and CD8 memory one.

Regarding the study as a whole: What limited the represented genetic and exposure-history diversity was the small number of donors.

Only CD45RO-negative cells positively selected for CCR7 counted as naive CD8 cells, so terminally differentiated effector memory CD45RA+ cells were excluded. Every donor, a Caucasian adult, lived in Nashville, Tennessee. The sequence derives from a man between 18 and 35 years old in good health. Some clones in this sample may be carry-over from other donors' samples. The chain is built from TRBV6-5 and TRBJ2-5; 9 bases match TRBD2. The specimen was naive CD8+ T cells from PBMCs. DNA of the CDR3: TGTGCCAGCAGTTACTTGCGGGAGGGCCACGAGACCCAGTACTTC. Amino acids: CASSYLREGHETQYF.